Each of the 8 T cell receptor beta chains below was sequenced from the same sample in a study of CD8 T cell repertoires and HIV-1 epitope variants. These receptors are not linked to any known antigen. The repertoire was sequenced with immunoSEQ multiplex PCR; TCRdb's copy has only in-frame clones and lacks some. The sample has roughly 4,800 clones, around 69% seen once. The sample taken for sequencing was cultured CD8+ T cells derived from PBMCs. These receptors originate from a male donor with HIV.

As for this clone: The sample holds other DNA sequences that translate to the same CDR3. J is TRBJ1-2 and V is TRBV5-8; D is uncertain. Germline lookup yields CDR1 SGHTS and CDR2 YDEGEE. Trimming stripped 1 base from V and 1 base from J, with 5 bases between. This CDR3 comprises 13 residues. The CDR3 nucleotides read TGTGCCAGCAGCTTGCTGAATAACTATGGCTACACCTTC. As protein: CASSLLNNYGYTF.

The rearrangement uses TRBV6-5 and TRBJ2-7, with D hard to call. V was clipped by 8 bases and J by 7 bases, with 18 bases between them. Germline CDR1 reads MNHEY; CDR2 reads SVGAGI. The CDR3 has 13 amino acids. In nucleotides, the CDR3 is TGTGCCAGCGGACGGAGTTCCCCCGGGGAGCAGTACTTC. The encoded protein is CASGRSSPGEQYF.

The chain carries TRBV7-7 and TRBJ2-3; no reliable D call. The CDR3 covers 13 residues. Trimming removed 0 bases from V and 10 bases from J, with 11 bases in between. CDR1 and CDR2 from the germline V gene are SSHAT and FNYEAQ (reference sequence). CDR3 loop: CASSLAGYAPQYF. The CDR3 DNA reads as TGTGCCAGCAGCTTAGCCGGATATGCGCCGCAGTATTTT.

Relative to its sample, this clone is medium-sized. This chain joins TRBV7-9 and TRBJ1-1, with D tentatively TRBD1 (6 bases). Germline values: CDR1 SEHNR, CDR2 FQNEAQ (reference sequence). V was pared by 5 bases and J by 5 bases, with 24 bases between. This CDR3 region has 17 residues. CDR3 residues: CASSPRGMGASRTEAFF. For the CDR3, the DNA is TGTGCCAGCAGCCCCCGGGGGATGGGGGCATCGAGAACTGAAGCTTTCTTT.

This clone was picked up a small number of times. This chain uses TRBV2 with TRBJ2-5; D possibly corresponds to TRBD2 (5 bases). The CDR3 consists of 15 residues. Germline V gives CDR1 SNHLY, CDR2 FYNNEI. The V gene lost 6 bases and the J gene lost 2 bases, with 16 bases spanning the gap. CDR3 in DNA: TGTGCCAGCAGCTCCGCCGGGATAGATCAAGAGACCCAGTACTTC. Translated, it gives CASSSAGIDQETQYF.

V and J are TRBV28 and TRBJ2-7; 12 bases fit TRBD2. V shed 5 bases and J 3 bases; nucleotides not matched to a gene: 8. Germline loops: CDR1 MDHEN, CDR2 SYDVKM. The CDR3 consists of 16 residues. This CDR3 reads CASSPLGLAGFYEQYF. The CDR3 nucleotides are TGTGCCAGCAGTCCCCTGGGACTAGCGGGTTTCTACGAGCAGTACTTC.

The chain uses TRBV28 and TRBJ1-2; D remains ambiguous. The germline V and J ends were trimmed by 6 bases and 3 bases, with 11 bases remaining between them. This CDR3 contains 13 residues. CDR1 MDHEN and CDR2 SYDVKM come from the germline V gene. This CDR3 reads CASRLDGDYGYTF. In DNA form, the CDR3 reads TGTGCCAGCAGACTCGACGGGGACTATGGCTACACCTTC.

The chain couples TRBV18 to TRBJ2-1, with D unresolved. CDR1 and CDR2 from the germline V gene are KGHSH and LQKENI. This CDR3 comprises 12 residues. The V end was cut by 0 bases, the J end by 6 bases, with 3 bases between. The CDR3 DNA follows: TGTGCCAGCTCACCACCGTCCAATGAGCAGTTCTTC. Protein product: CASSPPSNEQFF.